This TCR beta chain was sequenced during a study of T cells in Graves' hyperthyroidism and ophthalmopathy (dated by TCRdb to about 2019). Notes on the research overall: Peripheral blood was sampled at the time of initial diagnosis, prior to any treatment. To identify TCR V-J signatures that set the groups apart, the researchers used a discovery cohort of about a hundred patients, made up of 40 to 45 with Graves' ophthalmopathy and approximately 57 with stable Graves' hyperthyroidism. Prospective prediction of ophthalmopathy was tested in an independent validation cohort of some 20 hyperthyroidism patients and some 17 patients who later progressed to ophthalmopathy. According to the paper, TCR Vbeta CDR3 sequencing was carried out on about 140 peripheral blood samples, which came from 40 to 45 ophthalmopathy, roughly 75 hyperthyroidism and about 17 progressor patients. Thyroid tissue and blood T-cell repertoires from over 5 Graves' hyperthyroidism patients were also compared in the study. After sampling, hyperthyroidism patients received methimazole starting at 30 mg daily, and ophthalmopathy patients received high-dose intravenous methylprednisolone. The roughly 100 discovery patients were randomly split 7:3 into training and test sets.

Ophthalmopathy patients had moderately to severely active disease, Clinical Activity Score of at least 3, NOSPECS grade of at least 4, and duration under 3 months. Any patient with an uncontrolled infection, another autoimmune disease, pregnancy or lactation was excluded. Diagnoses relied on clinical symptoms, serum thyroxine and TRAb, thyroid ultrasound and orbital computed tomography. PBMCs were isolated from more than 9 ml of fresh peripheral blood by Ficoll-Paque density gradient centrifugation. Trizol reagent was used to extract total RNA, and RNA quality was then checked on an Agilent 2100 Bioanalyzer. The TCR beta CDR3 regions were amplified from the RNA transcripts. The first round of RT-PCR for the TCR CDR3 was performed with the HTBI primer set and the Qiagen OneStep RT-PCR kit. Libraries were constructed in a second round of multiplex PCR, after which size selection and purification were performed. Paired-end sequencing of the libraries was performed with 100 bp reads on an Illumina HiSeq2000. Concerning the study's data processing: SOAPnuke was used to process the raw data, with reads discarded if the reads contained adapters or uncalled bases, had a mean Phred below 15, or lacked an exact constant-primer or identifier match. High-quality paired reads were merged with COPE v1.2.5, and unique nucleotide sequences were defined as clonotypes. Clonotypes were aligned to IMGT TRBV, TRBD and TRBJ reference segments using MiTCR v1.1. Analysis was restricted to V-J combinations with a frequency above 0.0001, which covered 98% to 99.2% of repertoires. The TCS score was defined as the ratio of F50 (clonal expansion) to E x V (chaos), calculated using BLOSUM62-based TCRdist between CDR3 peptides within each V-J. Welch's t-statistics and random forest reduced fewer than 600 V-J features to 13, which were used in a naive Bayes classifier (R e1071). TCRdb passed the public sequencing reads through fastp at Q25 and MiXCR, retaining productive beta sequences. Identical CDR3 proteins give one entry, which carries the most common genes and DNA. TCRdb's processing, not the authors', yielded these V and J calls. For this sample the table gives 490,000 or so distinct CDR3 sequences, of which approximately 20% were detected only once. Of the sample, roughly 50% falls within the top ten clones.

In its sample, this clonotype was seen a few times. What antigen it recognizes has not been identified. No base quality information exists; no much larger clone differs at one position. What the authors observed across the whole study: Most expanded thyroid clonotypes (frequency above 0.001) were also detected in blood, a finding suggesting that blood repertoires may reflect thyroid immune responses. In validation, the model predicted progression to ophthalmopathy with around 71% sensitivity and over 72% specificity, a median of around six months before onset. Ophthalmopathy was separated from stable hyperthyroidism by a 13 V-J signature model, with around 90% sensitivity and about 81% specificity obtained in cross-validation and 80%/75% obtained in testing. Sample size was not statistically predetermined, and blinding of investigators to group allocation was not performed.

As encoded in the germline V gene (reference sequence), CDR1 is MNHEY while CDR2 is SMNVEV. The junction shows trimming of 5 bases on V and 10 bases on J, plus 21 bases between the germline ends. From the cysteine through the phenylalanine, the CDR3 covers 16 amino acids. The CDR3 DNA has 48 bases and is translated from base 1. This receptor was taken from a man aged 35 to 55 with Graves' ophthalmopathy. The sequenced sample was blood. In this chain, TRBV27 is recombined with TRBJ1-6; a tentative D call is TRBD1 (6 bases match). For the CDR3, the sequence is CASSTRVTGLGSPLHF. Here is the DNA: TGTGCCAGCAGTACCAGGGTAACAGGGCTAGGGTCACCCCTCCACTTT.